This TCR beta chain stems from a study of tumor-infiltrating lymphocytes in primary liver carcinoma. Study results and caveats: Compared with tumor region pairs, tumor-adjacent and tumor-blood pairs overlapped less.

The CDR3 runs to 15 residues. V gave up 7 bases and J gave up 5 bases; unmatched junction bases: 11. Germline loops: CDR1 SGHAT, CDR2 FQNNGV. As concerns this clonotype: Antigen specificity is unknown.

A primer in the constant region served to generate TCR beta cDNA from 450 to 650 ng of total RNA. ARM-PCR was slightly modified, and three nested multiplex PCR rounds with it gave rise to the TCR beta libraries. A C-beta reverse primer and TRBV1-TRBV30 forward primers served in each of the first two PCR rounds, at around 10 cycles apiece. TCRdb re-called the multiplex PCR reads with MiXCR, one entry per CDR3 protein. Of roughly 100,000 distinct CDR3 sequences in the sample, under 70% were seen once. It was from roughly 20-30 mg of unsorted bulk tissue that RNA and DNA were co-extracted. The patients presented with primary liver carcinoma, which was managed through surgical resection. Each individual tumor supplied samples from five separate regions.

The receptor's source is a woman aged 60 to 75 with primary liver carcinoma and hepatitis B virus infection. The rearrangement joins TRBV11-2 to TRBJ2-1, with 7 nucleotides matching TRBD2. Sequenced sample: liver tumor tissue from sampling region 2. Subset noted: tumor region T2, inferior pole. CDR3 in DNA: TGTGCCAGCATCAGGGCTAGCGGATTTAACAATGAGCAGTTCTTC. Translating gives CASIRASGFNNEQFF.